This T cell receptor (beta chain) derives from a study of cytomegalovirus exposure and HLA in healthy donors. Points from the study as a whole: A few chains linked to CMV were shown in vitro to be specific for CMV antigens. A list of roughly 160 TCR beta chains associated with cytomegalovirus was given. The authors later found TCR association rates varying by HLA locus, with DRB1 most and HLA-C fewest.

60 Vbeta and 13 Jbeta primers were used in PCR. Libraries were prepared by immunoSEQ multiplex PCR; TCRdb keeps only in-frame clonotypes and omits some of them. The sample comprises roughly 200,000 clones, 76% of which are singletons, and roughly 0.6% rests with the top ten. This CDR3 spans 14 amino acids. In germline, CDR1 is SGHRS, CDR2 YFSETQ. Remarks on this clone: Its specificity is not known. One end of the junction does not line up with germline, which may come from a read error. Other DNA sequences of this sample code for an identical CDR3.

Specimen: PBMCs. The chain couples TRBV5-1 to TRBJ2-2, with 7 bases that match TRBD1. The sequence was collected from a man younger than 30 in good health and CMV-seronegative. The CDR3: CASSLGQGAGELFF. The CDR3 nucleotides read TGCGCTAGCAGCTTGGGGCAGGGGGCCGGGGAGCTGTTTTTT.